The rows below give T cell receptor beta chains drawn from one sample of a study of cytomegalovirus exposure and HLA in healthy donors. TCRdb's copy holds only in-frame clones and misses some; the assay was immunoSEQ multiplex PCR. The sample has about 160,000 clones; almost 80% are singletons. The source material was PBMCs. Receptors originate from a woman between 50 and 59 years old in good health and CMV-seronegative. CDR3s include the opening cysteine and the closing phenylalanine or tryptophan. Fields, in order: V gene, D gene, CDR3 protein. The D gene is left open where the match is weak.

v_gene: TRBV5-1
d_gene: TRBD1
CDR3aa: CASSFGQGNGYTF

v_gene: TRBV6-6
d_gene: -
CDR3aa: CASSYSERDPPFF

v_gene: TRBV15
d_gene: -
CDR3aa: CATSRDSGTQYF

v_gene: TRBV5-4
d_gene: TRBD2
CDR3aa: CASSPSGRGSYNEQFF

v_gene: TRBV5-1
d_gene: -
CDR3aa: CASTLGGAGTEAFF

v_gene: TRBV6-5
d_gene: TRBD1
CDR3aa: CASSRDSDSNQPQHF

v_gene: TRBV6-6
d_gene: -
CDR3aa: CASSLLSGEGSPLHF

v_gene: TRBV6-5
d_gene: -
CDR3aa: CASSPIETGELFF

v_gene: TRBV5-6
d_gene: TRBD1
CDR3aa: CASSLAWDRERQPQHF

v_gene: TRBV28
d_gene: TRBD2
CDR3aa: CASSRLGGSGRTGTQYF

v_gene: TRBV19
d_gene: TRBD2
CDR3aa: CASNPGVAGGRDTGELFF

v_gene: TRBV7-2
d_gene: TRBD2
CDR3aa: CASSLDPSGAYEQYF

v_gene: TRBV19
d_gene: -
CDR3aa: CASSISVYNEQFF

v_gene: TRBV7-3
d_gene: TRBD1
CDR3aa: CASSLITTGVSTEAFF

v_gene: TRBV25-1
d_gene: -
CDR3aa: CASSDRDTGELFF

v_gene: TRBV11-2
d_gene: -
CDR3aa: CASSGLPPSQYF

v_gene: TRBV29-1
d_gene: TRBD1
CDR3aa: CSVSTGAGNGYTF

v_gene: TRBV28
d_gene: TRBD2
CDR3aa: CASSLVAGEYEQYF

v_gene: TRBV10-3
d_gene: -
CDR3aa: CAISESSSGYGYTF

v_gene: TRBV7-9
d_gene: -
CDR3aa: CASSFEAKEFF

v_gene: TRBV10-3
d_gene: TRBD2
CDR3aa: CAISERGLAGEADTQYF

v_gene: TRBV5-3
d_gene: TRBD1
CDR3aa: CARSATGSQPQHF

v_gene: TRBV19
d_gene: TRBD1
CDR3aa: CASSLTGADQPQHF

v_gene: TRBV7-9
d_gene: TRBD1
CDR3aa: CASSFYPGQGNEKLFF

v_gene: TRBV5-6
d_gene: -
CDR3aa: CASNSVSSTDTQYF

v_gene: TRBV7-2
d_gene: TRBD1
CDR3aa: CASSRVSQGADEQYF

v_gene: TRBV28
d_gene: -
CDR3aa: CACQLISGGKDKAFF

v_gene: TRBV7-9
d_gene: -
CDR3aa: CASTDRRDATNEKLFF

v_gene: TRBV6-6
d_gene: -
CDR3aa: CASSYTGTDTQYF

v_gene: TRBV5-4
d_gene: -
CDR3aa: CASSYAEEQFF

v_gene: TRBV7-9
d_gene: -
CDR3aa: CASSNVLWASTDTQYF

v_gene: TRBV4-2
d_gene: TRBD2
CDR3aa: CASSQDPLTSGGAIGFGTDTQYF

v_gene: TRBV28
d_gene: TRBD2
CDR3aa: CASRRTSASYEQYF

v_gene: TRBV5-8
d_gene: -
CDR3aa: CASSFTTGSYEQYF

v_gene: TRBV6-6
d_gene: TRBD1
CDR3aa: CASSYSGTGVYEQYF

v_gene: TRBV14
d_gene: -
CDR3aa: CASSQDRNTEAFF

v_gene: TRBV15
d_gene: -
CDR3aa: CATSSQFEGTEAFF

v_gene: TRBV28
d_gene: TRBD1
CDR3aa: CASSLGPGQWMVQNTEAFF

v_gene: TRBV14
d_gene: -
CDR3aa: CASSKLGAAYEQYF

v_gene: TRBV5-6
d_gene: -
CDR3aa: CASSSTGSEQYF

v_gene: TRBV19
d_gene: TRBD1
CDR3aa: CASNPGTGSNQPQHF

v_gene: TRBV19
d_gene: TRBD1
CDR3aa: CASTLGDRFNYGYTF

v_gene: TRBV5-6
d_gene: -
CDR3aa: CASSFGESNEQYF

v_gene: TRBV6-5
d_gene: TRBD1
CDR3aa: CASSSLTGGYEQYF

v_gene: TRBV7-9
d_gene: TRBD2
CDR3aa: CASSHPIRLAPEADTQYF

v_gene: TRBV4-3
d_gene: TRBD1
CDR3aa: CASSQETGANTGELFF

v_gene: TRBV5-1
d_gene: TRBD2
CDR3aa: CASSLGLAGLEETQYF

v_gene: TRBV7-2
d_gene: -
CDR3aa: CASSARRGGDQPQHF

v_gene: TRBV7-3
d_gene: -
CDR3aa: CASSLGQGYGNTIYF

v_gene: TRBV2
d_gene: -
CDR3aa: CASPPEGNQPQHF

v_gene: TRBV7-3
d_gene: -
CDR3aa: CASSPRLVRANYGYTF

v_gene: TRBV5-1
d_gene: -
CDR3aa: CASSLEQGWDTEAFF

v_gene: TRBV18
d_gene: TRBD2
CDR3aa: CASEGRRENEQFF

v_gene: TRBV28
d_gene: TRBD2
CDR3aa: CASSSGTSGGPRGETQYF

v_gene: TRBV7-6
d_gene: -
CDR3aa: CASSSLGGESNQPQHF

v_gene: TRBV12-5
d_gene: -
CDR3aa: CASGFGGNTEAFF

v_gene: TRBV14
d_gene: TRBD1
CDR3aa: CASSRNRGKAKNIQYF

v_gene: TRBV21-1
d_gene: -
CDR3aa: CASSNWTDYSNQPQHF

v_gene: TRBV30
d_gene: TRBD1
CDR3aa: CAWVNPGQGSYEQYF